This TCR beta chain is drawn from a study of graft-versus-host responses after intestinal transplantation. In the study overall: Each recipient received a multivisceral, liver-intestinal, or isolated intestinal graft. Recipients were all induced with anti-thymocyte globulin, then given tacrolimus and steroids for two to three years. Study-wide points: GvH clones turned up in recipient marrow; some had shown up first in ileum or blood. Association was observed between peak circulating GvH clone levels and early post-transplant HvG declines.

Comment on this clone: Its specificity is unknown.

Profiling relied on immunoSEQ multiplex PCR, and the TCRdb table lists in-frame clones only, not all of them. This table has 50,000 to 75,000 clones, almost 95% appearing once. V was clipped by 1 base and J by 0 bases, with 1 base between them. Germline V gives CDR1 SGHTA, CDR2 FQGNSA. The CDR3 is 12 amino acids. Here the sequenced sample was unstimulated CD4+ T cells sorted from spleen or lymph node cells, taken before transplant. The chain uses TRBV7-2 and TRBJ2-7; D unclear. The clonotype was recovered from a human donor who was the organ donor for an intestinal transplant. The CDR3 protein is CASSLVSYEQYF. The CDR3 DNA follows: TGTGCCAGCAGCTTAGTCTCCTACGAGCAGTACTTC.